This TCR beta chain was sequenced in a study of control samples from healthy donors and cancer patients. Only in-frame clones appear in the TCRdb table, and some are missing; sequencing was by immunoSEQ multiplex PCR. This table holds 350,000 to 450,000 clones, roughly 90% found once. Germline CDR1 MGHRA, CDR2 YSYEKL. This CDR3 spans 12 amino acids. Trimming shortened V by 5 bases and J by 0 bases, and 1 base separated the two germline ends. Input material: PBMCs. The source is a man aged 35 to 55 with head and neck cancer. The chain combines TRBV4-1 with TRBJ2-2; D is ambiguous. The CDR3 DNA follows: TGCGCCAGCAGCTCGAACACCGGGGAGCTGTTTTTT. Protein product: CASSSNTGELFF.